This TCR beta chain was documented in a study of T-cell reconstitution after alpha-beta-depleted transplantation in children. The CDR3 has 15 residues. Germline CDR1 is SGHTA and CDR2 is FQGTGA. Trimming took off 5 bases at V and 6 bases at J, with 16 bases between the two ends. For TCRbeta, the library was prepared with unique molecular identifiers. Using its own MiXCR run on the PCR reads, TCRdb lists one record per CDR3 protein. This sample has about 610,000 distinct CDR3 sequences, with roughly 10% found just once. In its sample, this clonotype was seen many times. This specimen consisted of PBMCs from the stem cell graft donor, obtained from the stem cell graft. The receptor was derived from a human donor who donated a stem cell graft to a child with acute myeloid leukemia. V is TRBV7-3 and J is TRBJ2-2, with a tentative D call TRBD2 (6 bases). CDR3 nucleotides: TGTGCCAGCAGCCCAATTAGCGGTTACGCCGGGGAGCTGTTTTTT. This gives the protein CASSPISGYAGELFF.